This T cell receptor beta chain derives from a study of cytomegalovirus exposure and HLA in healthy donors. The CDR3 totals 14 residues. The ends were cut back, 1 base at V and 11 bases at J, with 17 bases in the middle. The germline gives CDR1 MGHDK, CDR2 SYGVNS. The PCR contained 60 Vbeta and 13 Jbeta primers. Some clones are missing from TCRdb's copy, which holds only in-frame ones; the method was immunoSEQ multiplex PCR. The table shows about 130,000 clones, with 70% to 80% occurring only once. This chain joins TRBV25-1 and TRBJ1-2, with a tentative D call TRBD1 (5 bases). This clonotype was sampled from a woman aged 45-65 years in good health and CMV-seronegative. Sequencing was done on a sample of PBMCs. Written as DNA, the CDR3 is TGTGCCAGCAGTGAATCGGGGGGACCCCGGGGGTACACCTTC. Translated: CASSESGGPRGYTF.